These 18 T cell receptor beta chains were all obtained from the same sample, sequenced in a study of T cells in Graves' hyperthyroidism and ophthalmopathy. Template material for amplifying TCR beta CDR3 regions consisted of RNA transcripts. The HTBI primer set was used in a first-round RT-PCR of the TCR CDR3. MiXCR, applied by TCRdb to the multiplex PCR reads, yields one record per CDR3 protein. The sample contains hundreds of thousands of distinct CDR3 sequences, over 35% of which appear only once. Material: blood. The receptors shown here come from a woman in her thirties or forties with Graves' hyperthyroidism.

This clonotype occurred many times. The V call is TRBV11-2, the J call TRBJ2-7; TRBD2 is a possible D gene (5 bases). Germline V gene lookup returns CDR1 SGHAT and CDR2 FQNNGV. The CDR3 sequence is 13 residues long. V was pared by 1 base and J by 3 bases, with 7 bases between. CDR3 amino acids: CASSLAGIYEQYF. In DNA form, the CDR3 reads TGTGCCAGCAGCTTAGCGGGGATCTACGAGCAGTACTTC. The full variable domain, in which reference TRBV11-2 and TRBJ2-7 provide the parts outside the CDR3, is EAGVAQSPRYKIIEKRQSVAFWCNPISGHATLYWYQQILGQGPKLLIQFQNNGVVDDSQLPKDRFSAERLKGVDSTLKIQPAKLEDSAVYLCASSLAGIYEQYFGPGTRLTVT.

This sequence joins TRBV7-9 and TRBJ1-4; no clear D. With 0 bases removed from V and 8 bases from J, the gap between germline ends came to 22 bases. The CDR3 runs to 18 residues. The germline V gene has CDR1 SEHNR and CDR2 FQNEAQ (reference sequence). CDR3 nucleotides: TGTGCCAGCAGCTTAGCGGGCTGGGCGGGATCGACTGGCGAAAAACTGTTTTTT. The encoded protein is CASSLAGWAGSTGEKLFF.

This clonotype was detected ten times or more. The genes are TRBV9 and TRBJ1-2; D ambiguous. V was clipped by 0 bases and J by 4 bases, with 10 bases between them. This CDR3 region has 14 residues. The germline V gene encodes CDR1 SGDLS and CDR2 YYNGEE. In nucleotides, the CDR3 is TGTGCCAGCAGCGTAGGGGGAAGGAGCTATGGCTACACCTTC. Translated: CASSVGGRSYGYTF. Looking up the rest from reference TRBV9 and TRBJ1-2 gives the full variable domain: DSGVTQTPKHLITATGQRVTLRCSPRSGDLSVYWYQQSLDQGLQFLIQYYNGEERAKGNILERFSAQQFPDLHSELNLSSLELGDSALYFCASSVGGRSYGYTFGSGTRLTVV.

The gene calls are TRBV20-1 and TRBJ2-7; D might be TRBD1 (6 bases). Germline V CDR1 and CDR2: DFQATT, SNEGSKA (reference sequence). V lost 5 bases to trimming and J lost 6 bases, with 20 bases between them. The CDR3 has 14 amino acids. Here the CDR3 DNA reads TGCAGTGCTGGGACACCCTACGAGAGGGCCGAGCAGTACTTC. Translated: CSAGTPYERAEQYF.

This clonotype showed up many times. The V gene is TRBV9, the J gene TRBJ2-7; 9 bases are shared with TRBD1. Germline assignment: CDR1 SGDLS and CDR2 YYNGEE. The V segment lost 3 bases and the J segment 5 bases; nucleotides outside the gene matches: 6. The CDR3 has 14 amino acids. The CDR3: CASSGGTGWHEQYF. CDR3 bases: TGTGCCAGCAGCGGGGGGACAGGGTGGCACGAGCAGTACTTC. Filled out from reference TRBV9 and TRBJ2-7, the complete variable domain reads DSGVTQTPKHLITATGQRVTLRCSPRSGDLSVYWYQQSLDQGLQFLIQYYNGEERAKGNILERFSAQQFPDLHSELNLSSLELGDSALYFCASSGGTGWHEQYFGPGTRLTVT.

The chain joins TRBV6-5 to TRBJ2-7; 8 bases line up with TRBD2. Germline V CDR1 and CDR2: MNHEY, SVGAGI. The CDR3 is 19 amino acids. V was pared by 2 bases and J by 6 bases, with 21 bases of the junction left unmatched. As DNA, the CDR3 is TGTGCCAGCAGTTACGGCTTAGGGGGAGCGGGAGTAAGGCCGGTCGAGCAGTACTTC. Translated: CASSYGLGGAGVRPVEQYF.

This clonotype was counted ten times or more. The chain links TRBV7-9 to TRBJ1-2, with a possible D match to TRBD1 (5 bases). This CDR3 region has 14 residues. V lost 3 bases to trimming and J lost 6 bases, with 14 bases between them. Germline V gene lookup returns CDR1 SEHNR and CDR2 FQNEAQ (reference sequence). Here the CDR3 DNA reads TGTGCCAGCAGCTTGGACACAGAGATCGATGGCTACACCTTC. Its translation: CASSLDTEIDGYTF.

The chain recombines TRBV7-9 with TRBJ2-3; 7 bases are shared with TRBD1. The CDR3 length is 14 residues. Unmatched junction bases numbered 6, after V lost 5 bases and J lost 4 bases. In germline, CDR1 is SEHNR, CDR2 FQNEAQ (reference sequence). The CDR3 loop reads CASSQSQGADTQYF. The CDR3 DNA follows: TGTGCCAGCAGCCAATCGCAGGGGGCAGATACGCAGTATTTT.

J is TRBJ1-2 and V is TRBV6-2 or TRBV6-3; tentatively, D is TRBD1 (5 bases). The V and J ends lost 3 bases and 3 bases respectively, with 11 bases between them. This CDR3 has 14 amino acids. The germline V gene has CDR1 MNHEY and CDR2 SVGEGT. The CDR3 bases are TGTGCCAGCAGTTATTGGGGGACCGACTATGGCTACACCTTC. This sequence encodes CASSYWGTDYGYTF.

In this sample, this clonotype turned up a few times. The V gene is TRBV7-2, the J gene TRBJ2-7; TRBD2 might be the D (6 bases). Per the germline V gene, CDR1 is SGHTA and CDR2 is FQGNSA. Between the trimmed V and J ends, which lost 6 bases and 1 base, there was a span of 16 bases. The CDR3 is made up of 15 amino acids. Here the CDR3 reads CASSVKGRESYEQYF. The CDR3 DNA is TGTGCCAGCAGTGTAAAGGGCCGGGAGTCCTACGAGCAGTACTTC.

For the CDR3, the DNA is TGTGCCAGCTCACCATCCACAGGGGTTAATTCACCCCTCCACTTT. Amino acid sequence: CASSPSTGVNSPLHF. The chain joins TRBV25-1 to TRBJ1-6; 7 positions agree with TRBD1. Germline V gives CDR1 MGHDK, CDR2 SYGVNS. The length of the CDR3 is 15 residues. The V gene end was trimmed by 8 bases and the J gene end by 6 bases; junction bases not matched to a gene: 10.

The chain recombines TRBV7-9 with TRBJ2-5, with D perhaps TRBD1 or TRBD2 (5 bases each). V dropped 5 bases and J dropped 5 bases, with 15 bases sitting between them. The germline V gene encodes CDR1 SEHNR and CDR2 FQNEAQ (reference sequence). This CDR3 is 14 amino acids long. CDR3 coding DNA: TGTGCCAGCAGCCCCCGGGGCGTAACGGAGACCCAGTACTTC. This codes for CASSPRGVTETQYF.

This clonotype was picked up a small number of times. This chain uses TRBV20-1 with TRBJ1-6, with TRBD1 as a possible D gene (5 bases). CDR3 length equals 15 residues. Germline V gene sequence: CDR1 DFQATT, CDR2 SNEGSKA (reference sequence). Trimming stripped 5 bases from V and 6 bases from J, with 17 bases between. The CDR3 reads CSAARSGTANSPLHF. The DNA for the CDR3 is TGCAGTGCTGCCCGGTCCGGGACGGCTAATTCACCCCTCCACTTT.

The table lists this clonotype with a few counts. This sequence joins TRBV6-5 and TRBJ1-3; D not certain. The CDR3 covers 16 residues. Germline CDR1 and CDR2: MNHEY and SVGAGI. Between the trimmed V and J ends, which lost 2 bases and 3 bases, there was a span of 14 bases. In DNA, the CDR3 is TGTGCCAGCAGTTACCATGACCCGGGTGGTGGAAACACCATATATTTT. Its translation is CASSYHDPGGGNTIYF.

CDR3 protein: CASSYSPRSDQPQHF. The CDR3 DNA reads TGTGCCAGCAGTTACTCTCCTAGATCAGATCAGCCCCAGCATTTT. This chain links TRBV6-2 or TRBV6-3 with TRBJ1-5, with D uncertain. V shed 0 bases and J shed 5 bases, with 11 bases lying between them. Germline loops: CDR1 MNHEY, CDR2 SVGEGT. The CDR3 is 15 amino acids.

A word on this clonotype: This could be a read error, since a much larger clone is one nucleotide away. J is TRBJ2-2 and V is TRBV7-6, with TRBD1 matching over 9 bases. CDR3 length: 15 residues. After removal of 4 bases from V and 6 bases from J, the junction contained 6 bases not matched to a gene. The germline V gene has CDR1 SGHVS and CDR2 FNYEAQ. The CDR3 coding sequence is TGTGCCAGCAGCTACGGGACAGGGAGGGCCGGGGAGCTGTTTTTT. It encodes CASSYGTGRAGELFF.

The sample holds many counts of this clonotype. V is TRBV7-9 and J is TRBJ1-2; D uncertain. The V gene's germline CDR1 is SEHNR and CDR2 FQNEAQ (reference sequence). V lost 3 bases to trimming and J lost 8 bases, with 13 bases between them. This CDR3 is built from 13 residues. The CDR3 here is CASSFSTPRGYTF. The CDR3 region has the DNA TGTGCCAGCAGCTTCAGTACTCCTAGAGGCTACACCTTC.

This chain connects TRBV12-3 or TRBV12-4 to TRBJ1-6; weak D call: TRBD1 (6 bases). Trimming pared 6 bases from V and 4 bases from J, leaving 16 bases between. CDR3 size: 16 residues. CDR3 protein: CASRAVGGAYNSPLHF. The CDR3 bases are TGTGCCAGCAGAGCCGTGGGGGGGGCTTATAATTCACCCCTCCACTTT.